These 18 T cell receptor beta chains originate from one sample sequenced in a study of Graves' ophthalmopathy and Graves' hyperthyroidism. Amplification of the TCR beta CDR3 regions used RNA transcripts (as template). Investigators did first-round RT-PCR with HTBI primers, then second-round multiplex PCR. TCRdb processed the multiplex PCR reads anew with MiXCR; each CDR3 protein has one entry. Among hundreds of thousands of distinct CDR3 sequences listed, about 44% were seen once. The sequencing input was peripheral blood. Receptors originate from an adult man with Graves' ophthalmopathy.

Note on this clonotype: This may be a read error: a much more frequent sequence differs by one nucleotide. V usage is TRBV7-9 and J usage is TRBJ2-5, with 8 bases lining up with TRBD1. Germline V gives CDR1 SEHNR, CDR2 FQNEAQ (reference sequence). This CDR3 is built from 14 residues. CDR3 DNA sequence: TGTGCCAGCAGGCCAACAGGGGGGACGGAGACCCAGCACTTC. Translated, it gives CASRPTGGTETQHF.

This clonotype occurred a few times. V and J are TRBV6-2 or TRBV6-3 and TRBJ2-5; D gene ambiguous. Trimming removed 6 bases at V and 3 bases at J, with 11 bases between. Per the germline V gene, CDR1 is MNHEY and CDR2 is SVGEGT. The CDR3 loop spans 13 amino acids. The CDR3 DNA reads TGTGCCAGCAGCCCACCTTGGGAAGAGACCCAGTACTTC. Translation gives CASSPPWEETQYF.

J is TRBJ2-7 and V is TRBV7-9; 9 positions match TRBD2. The DNA end is more similar to TRBJ2-1, so the J call may be wrong. The CDR3 extends over 19 amino acids. CDR1 and CDR2 from the germline V gene are SEHNR and FQNEAQ (reference sequence). The CDR3 coding sequence is TGTGCCAGCAGCCTAACAATAGCGGGAGTCCTAAGCTCCTACAATGAGCAGTTCTTC. Amino acid sequence: CASSLTIAGVLSSYNEQFF.

The chain recombines TRBV29-1 with TRBJ2-3; 8 positions agree with TRBD2. The CDR3 length is 13 residues. Germline-derived CDR1 and CDR2 are SQVTM and ANQGSEA. V gave up 8 bases and J gave up 6 bases; unmatched junction bases: 10. The CDR3 is CSISQTSADTQYF. The CDR3, as DNA: TGCAGCATCAGTCAGACTAGCGCCGATACGCAGTATTTT.

As regards this clonotype: The junction shows a germline mismatch at one end, possibly a read error. The genes are TRBV11-2 and TRBJ1-6, with D tentatively TRBD1 (5 bases). This CDR3 spans 16 amino acids. Germline values: CDR1 SGHAT, CDR2 FQNNGV. The CDR3 sequence is CVSSFQGLSYNSPLHF. The CDR3 DNA reads as TGTGTCAGCAGCTTCCAGGGTCTGTCCTATAATTCACCCCTCCACTTT.

V is TRBV15 and J is TRBJ2-5; D is possibly TRBD2 (5 bases). Trimming pared 7 bases from V and 0 bases from J, leaving 9 bases between. Germline CDR1 LNHNV, CDR2 YYDKDF (reference sequence). This CDR3 spans 13 amino acids. The CDR3 here is CATKTGNQETQYF. CDR3 coding DNA: TGTGCCACCAAGACGGGGAACCAAGAGACCCAGTACTTC.

J is TRBJ2-5 and V is TRBV29-1; TRBD2 matches at 12 bases. Germline CDR1 and CDR2: SQVTM and ANQGSEA. The ends lost 4 bases at V and 6 bases at J; junction bases unmatched: 3. This CDR3 is 13 amino acids long. The DNA for the CDR3 is TGCAGCGTTGGGACTAGCGGGACGAAGACCCAGTACTTC. Translation gives CSVGTSGTKTQYF.

This chain links TRBV7-9 with TRBJ1-1; 8 bases agree with TRBD1. CDR1 is SEHNR and CDR2 is FQNEAQ in the germline V gene (reference sequence). The CDR3 has 15 amino acids. V lost 5 bases, J lost 1 base, and 6 bases stayed unmatched. The CDR3 sequence is CASSRGQVKNTEAFF. For the CDR3, the DNA is TGTGCCAGCAGCCGGGGACAGGTTAAGAACACTGAAGCTTTCTTT. Variable domain in full (rest from reference TRBV7-9 and TRBJ1-1): DTGVSQNPRHKITKRGQNVTFRCDPISEHNRLYWYRQTLGQGPEFLTYFQNEAQLEKSRLLSDRFSAERPKGSFSTLEIQRTEQGDSAMYLCASSRGQVKNTEAFFGQGTRLTVV.

The chain is built from TRBV19 and TRBJ1-5; D unresolved. Germline loops: CDR1 LNHDA, CDR2 SQIVND (reference sequence). The CDR3 is 13 amino acids. Trimming pared 0 bases from V and 7 bases from J, leaving 7 bases between. The CDR3 DNA reads as TGTGCCAGTAGTATAGATCGGAAGCAGCCCCAGCATTTT. Protein product: CASSIDRKQPQHF.

This clonotype was counted between two and nine times. The genes are TRBV7-9 and TRBJ2-2; D is perhaps TRBD1 or TRBD2 (5 bases each). Germline assignment: CDR1 SEHNR and CDR2 FQNEAQ (reference sequence). V lost 4 bases and J lost 5, with 17 bases in between. CDR3 length equals 16 residues. The CDR3 DNA follows: TGTGCCAGCAGCTACACGGGACCCATGGGGACCGGGGAGCTGTTTTTT. Protein product: CASSYTGPMGTGELFF.

In this sample, this clonotype turned up a few times. J is TRBJ2-6 and V is TRBV5-5; no reliable D call. The ends were cut back, 0 bases at V and 2 bases at J, with 9 bases in the middle. Per germline, CDR1 SGHKS and CDR2 YYEKEE (reference sequence). This CDR3 region has 16 residues. The CDR3 nucleotides are TGTGCCAGCAGCTTGGTCTTCTCAACTGGGGCCAACGTCCTGACTTTC. Its translation: CASSLVFSTGANVLTF.

Concerning this clonotype itself: A junction boundary mismatches the germline segment, possibly from a read error. The chain employs TRBV5-6 and TRBJ1-5; D perhaps matches TRBD1 (5 bases). Looked up from germline, CDR1 is SGHDT and CDR2 is YYEEEE. The CDR3 loop spans 13 amino acids. CDR3 nucleotide sequence: TGTGCCAACAGCTCGACAGCTCATCAGCCCCAGCATTTT. Its protein product is CANSSTAHQPQHF.

In DNA form, the CDR3 reads TGTGCCAGCAGTGCTAGCGGGGGACTCTCCTACGAGCAGTACTTC. Translated, it gives CASSASGGLSYEQYF. This sequence joins TRBV4-2 and TRBJ2-7; 10 bases line up with TRBD2. This CDR3 is 15 amino acids long. Germline V gene lookup returns CDR1 LGHNA and CDR2 YNFKEQ. Trimming removed 6 bases from V and 0 bases from J; junction bases left unmatched: 5.

On this clonotype: The CDR3 carries no conserved terminal phenylalanine or tryptophan, so it likely arises from a read error. The chain is built from TRBV7-3 and TRBJ2-7, with D tentatively TRBD1 (6 bases). The CDR3 sequence is 14 residues long. Germline V gives CDR1 SGHTA, CDR2 FQGTGA. V shed 1 base and J shed 3 bases, with 10 bases lying between them. CDR3 coding DNA: TGTGCCAGCAGCTTAAAACAGGGCGGCTACGAGCAGTACTGC. This encodes CASSLKQGGYEQYC.

This clonotype was observed at least ten times. The chain employs TRBV29-1 and TRBJ2-2; the D is unclear. Per germline, CDR1 SQVTM and CDR2 ANQGSEA. With 7 bases removed from V and 2 bases from J, the gap between germline ends came to 14 bases. The CDR3 runs to 14 residues. The CDR3 DNA reads TGCAGCGATACCCTAGTCACCAACACCGGGGAGCTGTTTTTT. Amino acids: CSDTLVTNTGELFF.

The chain couples TRBV29-1 to TRBJ2-7; 7 bases match TRBD1. V shed 1 base, J shed 7 bases, and the junction held 10 bases outside the gene matches. CDR3 size: 14 residues. The germline gives CDR1 SQVTM, CDR2 ANQGSEA. The CDR3 loop reads CSVEGRTGLSEQYF. CDR3 coding DNA: TGCAGCGTTGAAGGTCGGACAGGCCTCTCGGAGCAGTACTTC.

The genes are TRBV29-1 and TRBJ2-6; the match to TRBD1 covers 9 bases. With V trimmed by 4 bases and J by 3 bases, 4 bases remained unmatched. The V gene's germline CDR1 is SQVTM and CDR2 ANQGSEA. The CDR3 totals 15 residues. This chain's CDR3 is CSVAGTGIGANVLTF. The DNA of the CDR3 is TGCAGCGTTGCGGGGACAGGGATTGGGGCCAACGTCCTGACTTTC.

This clonotype has a count of ten or more. V is TRBV25-1 and J is TRBJ2-5; tentatively, D is TRBD2 (6 bases). V was pared by 3 bases and J by 5 bases, with 16 bases between. Germline lookup yields CDR1 MGHDK and CDR2 SYGVNS. This CDR3 contains 15 residues. CDR3 nucleotides: TGTGCCAGCAGTGATCCGGGGGTTGGATGGGAGACCCAGTACTTC. Translation gives CASSDPGVGWETQYF.